These 28 T cell receptor beta chains were all obtained from the same sample, sequenced in a study of glioma-infiltrating T cells. The iRepertoire nested amplicon-rescue multiplex PCR amplified TCR alpha and beta CDR3s from RNA. In TCRdb, the multiplex PCR reads were re-called with MiXCR into one record per CDR3 protein. Counted here are around 390,000 distinct CDR3 sequences, around 45% occurring once; the ten biggest clones make up about 12%. Sequences were obtained from glioma tissue, nonneoplastic brain tissue, or PBMCs (not recorded which). The receptor set was obtained from a human donor with low-grade glioma or glioblastoma, undergoing nonglioma brain surgery, or in good health (not recorded which).

V is TRBV28 and J is TRBJ2-7, with TRBD1 matching 9 bases. The J segment lost 2 bases and the V segment lost 5 bases, leaving 7 bases of the junction unmatched. Germline lookup yields CDR1 MDHEN and CDR2 SYDVKM. The CDR3 covers 15 residues. The CDR3 sequence is CASSPFDRGTYEQYF. In DNA, the CDR3 is TGTGCCAGCAGTCCCTTCGACAGGGGGACCTACGAGCAGTACTTC.

Concerning this clonotype: A much larger clone differs from this one at a single base, so this may be a read error. V is TRBV14 and J is TRBJ1-1; D is uncertain. This CDR3 is 13 amino acids long. Germline assignment: CDR1 SGHDN and CDR2 FVKESK. The DNA of the CDR3 is TGTGACAGCAGCCCCATCATGAACACTGAAGCTTTCTTT. Encoded protein: CDSSPIMNTEAFF.

This chain connects TRBV7-9 to TRBJ2-3; 11 bases are shared with TRBD1. The V and J ends lost 4 bases and 1 base, in that order; junction bases with no gene match: 4. CDR3 length equals 16 residues. CDR1 is SEHNR, CDR2 FQNEAQ, per germline (reference sequence). Written as DNA, the CDR3 is TGTGCCAGCAGCTCGCCGGACAGGGGGCGCACAGATACGCAGTATTTT. This gives the protein CASSSPDRGRTDTQYF.

The chain has TRBV19 and TRBJ2-1, with TRBD2 identical over 11 bases. The CDR3 is 14 residues long. CDR1 is LNHDA and CDR2 is SQIVND in the germline V gene (reference sequence). The V segment lost 2 bases and the J segment 7 bases; nucleotides outside the gene matches: 1. The CDR3 bases are TGTGCCAGTAGTATACTAGCGGGAGGAAATGAGCAGTTCTTC. Translating it yields CASSILAGGNEQFF.

This sequence joins TRBV11-2 and TRBJ2-7, with 8 nucleotides matching TRBD2. In germline, CDR1 is SGHAT, CDR2 FQNNGV. The CDR3 is made up of 16 amino acids. Trimming removed 3 bases from V and 3 bases from J; junction bases left unmatched: 10. This CDR3 is CASSFHLAGSGYEQYF. As DNA, the CDR3 is TGTGCCAGCAGCTTTCACTTAGCGGGATCGGGCTACGAGCAGTACTTC. Full variable domain (missing parts from reference TRBV11-2 and TRBJ2-7): EAGVAQSPRYKIIEKRQSVAFWCNPISGHATLYWYQQILGQGPKLLIQFQNNGVVDDSQLPKDRFSAERLKGVDSTLKIQPAKLEDSAVYLCASSFHLAGSGYEQYFGPGTRLTVT.

As concerns this clonotype: The CDR3 carries no conserved terminal phenylalanine or tryptophan, so it likely arises from a read error. The genes are TRBV5-8 and TRBJ2-1; 12 positions match TRBD2. The CDR3 loop spans 16 amino acids. Germline CDR1 SGHTS, CDR2 YDEGEE. V dropped 2 bases and J dropped 8; count of bases not matched to a gene: 8. The CDR3, as DNA: TGTGCCAGCAGCTTCAGACTAGCGGGAGCAATCGATGAGCAGTTCTTG. Its translation: CASSFRLAGAIDEQFL.

This clonotype has just a few counts. V usage is TRBV6-5 and J usage is TRBJ2-7, with unresolved D. The CDR3 has 13 amino acids. Trimming left V 0 bases short and J 4 bases short, with 7 bases between. Germline CDR1 and CDR2: MNHEY and SVGAGI. The DNA for the CDR3 is TGTGCCAGCAGTTACTCGATGGGGTACGAGCAGTACTTC. This gives the protein CASSYSMGYEQYF.

This clonotype was recorded many times. This sequence joins TRBV7-2 and TRBJ2-7; TRBD2 might be the D (6 bases). The CDR3 is 13 amino acids. V lost 1 base, J lost 3 bases, and 7 bases lay in between. Looked up from germline, CDR1 is SGHTA and CDR2 is FQGNSA. This CDR3 is CASSLGLGYEQYF. DNA of the CDR3: TGTGCCAGCAGCTTAGGACTAGGCTACGAGCAGTACTTC.

The CDR3 DNA reads TGTGCCAGCAGCACTTCTAGAGACTACAATGAGCAGTTCTTC. Translated, it gives CASSTSRDYNEQFF. The chain links TRBV7-2 to TRBJ2-1; D gene uncertain. Per germline, CDR1 SGHTA and CDR2 FQGNSA. Trimming pared 5 bases from V and 3 bases from J, leaving 11 bases between. The CDR3 is 14 residues long.

Comment on this clonotype: A read error may be the cause here, since a much bigger clone is one base away. CDR3 loop: CANSPAYGEGTEAFF. The CDR3 bases are TGTGCCAACAGTCCCGCCTACGGGGAGGGCACTGAAGCTTTCTTT. V gene TRBV27 combines with J gene TRBJ1-1; the D is unclear. Germline V gives CDR1 MNHEY, CDR2 SMNVEV (reference sequence). There are 15 residues in the CDR3.

This sequence joins TRBV28 and TRBJ2-7; the match to TRBD2 covers 14 bases. J was trimmed by 12 bases and V by 5 bases; bases with no gene match: 9. There are 14 residues in the CDR3. The V gene's germline CDR1 is MDHEN and CDR2 SYDVKM. CDR3 sequence (DNA): TGTGCCAGCAGTAAACCGGGACTAGCGGGAGAACCGTACTTC. Protein: CASSKPGLAGEPYF.

As for this clonotype: Germline is not matched at one junction end, which may reflect a read error. J is TRBJ2-5 and V is TRBV5-5; no reliable D call. Germline assignment: CDR1 SGHKS and CDR2 YYEKEE (reference sequence). The CDR3 contains 13 residues. CDR3 in amino acids: CTSSRTVEETQYF. The CDR3 DNA sequence: TGTACCAGCAGCCGGACGGTCGAAGAGACCCAGTACTTC.

The rearrangement uses TRBV27 and TRBJ2-7; 12 nucleotides align to TRBD1. Unmatched junction bases numbered 16, after V lost 5 bases and J lost 11 bases. CDR1 and CDR2 (germline): MNHEY, SMNVEV (reference sequence). CDR3 size: 16 residues. CDR3 loop: CASSPRDRGRPVEKYF. The CDR3, as DNA: TGTGCCAGCAGTCCCCGGGACAGGGGGCGCCCTGTGGAGAAGTACTTC.

CDR3 coding DNA: TGTGCCAGTAGGACCTCGGCTGGAAACACCATATATTTT. Amino acids: CASRTSAGNTIYF. This chain connects TRBV19 to TRBJ1-3; D is ambiguous. Trimming shortened V by 6 bases and J by 2 bases, and 8 bases separated the two germline ends. Germline V gene data show CDR1 as LNHDA and CDR2 as SQIVND (reference sequence). The CDR3 contains 13 residues.

This clonotype has more than one count but fewer than ten. The chain recombines TRBV24-1 with TRBJ2-7; 9 bases match TRBD1. Trimming at V came to 5 bases and at J to 5 bases, leaving 9 bases not matched to a gene. Germline V gives CDR1 KGHDR, CDR2 SFDVKD. The CDR3 spans 15 residues. The DNA for the CDR3 is TGTGCCACCAGTGCTCCAGAGGGGACAGGGAACGAGCAGTACTTC. It specifies CATSAPEGTGNEQYF.

The chain uses TRBV19 and TRBJ2-6, with 8 bases aligning to TRBD1. With V trimmed by 3 bases and J by 4 bases, 17 bases remained unmatched. The CDR3 has 20 residues. CDR1 is LNHDA and CDR2 is SQIVND in the germline V gene (reference sequence). The CDR3 loop is CASSIPTGTGAFSGANVLTF. The CDR3 DNA follows: TGTGCCAGTAGTATCCCAACCGGGACAGGTGCCTTCTCCGGGGCCAACGTCCTGACTTTC.

V and J are TRBV6-1 and TRBJ2-7, with TRBD2 as a possible D gene (6 bases). The V end lost 5 bases, the J end lost 2 bases, and 13 bases lay between the germline ends. CDR1 is MNHNS and CDR2 is SASEGT in the germline V gene. The CDR3 is 14 amino acids. CDR3 residues: CASSYLGSTYEQYF. The CDR3 DNA sequence: TGTGCCAGCAGTTACCTCGGGAGCACCTACGAGCAGTACTTC.

This chain connects TRBV20-1 to TRBJ2-1, with D possibly being TRBD2 (5 bases). The CDR3 is 13 amino acids. The V gene lost 4 bases and the J gene lost 3 bases, with 10 bases spanning the gap. Germline loops: CDR1 DFQATT, CDR2 SNEGSKA (reference sequence). The CDR3: CSATPGYYNEQFF. The CDR3 coding sequence is TGCAGTGCTACGCCGGGATACTACAATGAGCAGTTCTTC.

V usage is TRBV7-2 and J usage is TRBJ1-3, with D possibly matching TRBD1 (5 bases). Per germline, CDR1 SGHTA and CDR2 FQGNSA. Trimming shortened V by 7 bases and J by 0 bases, and 19 bases separated the two germline ends. The CDR3 sequence is 17 residues long. The CDR3 DNA reads as TGTGCCAGCATCTTGATGGCAGGGTTTTACTCTGGAAACACCATATATTTT. Encoded protein: CASILMAGFYSGNTIYF.

The chain has TRBV7-8 and TRBJ2-3, with 8 bases matching TRBD2. The CDR3 extends over 15 amino acids. V lost 5 bases to trimming and J lost 5 bases; unmatched junction nucleotides: 9. CDR1 SGHVS and CDR2 FQNEAQ come from the germline V gene. CDR3 DNA sequence: TGTGCCAGCAGCCCATATAGCGGGAAAGTAGATACGCAGTATTTT. This gives the protein CASSPYSGKVDTQYF.

This clonotype was observed a handful of times. The chain employs TRBV2 and TRBJ2-1; unclear D gene. Per germline, CDR1 SNHLY and CDR2 FYNNEI. This CDR3 region has 10 residues. Trimming cost V 7 bases and J 2 bases, with 0 bases left between them. The CDR3 spells CASTYNEQFF. The CDR3 DNA reads TGTGCCAGCACCTACAATGAGCAGTTCTTC.

The sample holds a few counts of this clonotype. The V and J genes are TRBV7-8 and TRBJ2-2, with a possible D match to TRBD1 (6 bases). CDR1 is SGHVS, CDR2 FQNEAQ, per germline. CDR3 length: 16 amino acids. Trimming pared 5 bases from V and 3 bases from J, leaving 16 bases between. CDR3 nucleotides: TGTGCCAGCAGCCCCCAGGGGACGGCATACACCGGGGAGCTGTTTTTT. It yields the protein CASSPQGTAYTGELFF.

With respect to this clonotype: Being one base from a much bigger clone, this may be a read error. The V call is TRBV6-5, the J call TRBJ2-5; D not resolved. The CDR3 totals 11 residues. Per the germline V gene, CDR1 is MNHEY and CDR2 is SVGAGI. The CDR3 region is CASSWIQTQCF. The CDR3 region has the DNA TGTGCCAGCAGTTGGATTCAGACCCAGTGCTTC.

J is TRBJ2-5 and V is TRBV18; D is unresolved. This CDR3 has 16 residues. Trimming cost V 3 bases and J 5 bases, with 19 bases left between them. The germline gives CDR1 KGHSH, CDR2 LQKENI. The CDR3 reads CASSPWHTSVAETQYF. The CDR3 nucleotides are TGTGCCAGCTCACCGTGGCACACCTCGGTGGCGGAGACCCAGTACTTC.

The chain links TRBV18 to TRBJ2-3, with D perhaps matching TRBD1 (6 bases). V was shortened by 6 bases and J by 3 bases, with 13 bases between the two germline ends. Germline-derived CDR1 and CDR2 are KGHSH and LQKENI. This CDR3 spans 14 amino acids. The CDR3, as DNA: TGTGCCAGCTCCACCACCCAGGGGACAGATACGCAGTATTTT. Its protein is CASSTTQGTDTQYF.

Concerning this clonotype: Lacking the conserved final phenylalanine or tryptophan, this CDR3 likely reflects a read error. The chain joins TRBV4-3 to TRBJ2-7; D is possibly TRBD2 (7 bases). V was shortened by 1 base and J by 6 bases, with 10 bases between the two germline ends. Germline V gives CDR1 LGHNA, CDR2 YSLEER. CDR3 length equals 13 residues. As DNA, the CDR3 is TGCGCCAGCAGCCAAGGGAGGGGGGGCGAGCAGTACTAC. Amino acids: CASSQGRGGEQYY.

This clonotype was detected only once. This chain joins TRBV10-3 and TRBJ2-3; 11 positions match TRBD2. The length of the CDR3 is 17 residues. Germline V CDR1 and CDR2: ENHRY, SYGVKD. V shed 4 bases, J shed 6 bases, and the junction held 12 bases outside the gene matches. DNA for the CDR3: TGTGCCATCAGTGTGGGGATAGCGGGAGGGCCAGGGGATACGCAGTATTTT. Translated: CAISVGIAGGPGDTQYF.

In regard to this clonotype: A junction boundary mismatches the germline segment, possibly from a read error. The chain combines TRBV20-1 with TRBJ2-7; no firm D call. From germline, CDR1 is DFQATT and CDR2 SNEGSKA (reference sequence). The CDR3 consists of 12 residues. The CDR3 loop is CSARDRPGEQCF. The DNA of the CDR3 is TGCAGTGCTAGAGATCGGCCCGGCGAGCAGTGCTTC.